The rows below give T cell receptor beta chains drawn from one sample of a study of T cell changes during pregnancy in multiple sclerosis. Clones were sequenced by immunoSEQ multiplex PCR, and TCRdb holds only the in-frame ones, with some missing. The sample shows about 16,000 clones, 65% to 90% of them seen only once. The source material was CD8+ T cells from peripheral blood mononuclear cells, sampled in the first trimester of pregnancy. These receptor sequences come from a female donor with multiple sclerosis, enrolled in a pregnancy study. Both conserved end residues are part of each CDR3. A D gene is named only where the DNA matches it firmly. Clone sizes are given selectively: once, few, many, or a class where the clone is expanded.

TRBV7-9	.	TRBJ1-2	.	TGTGCCAGCCCCACGACTACTTATGGCTACACCTTC	CASPTTTYGYTF
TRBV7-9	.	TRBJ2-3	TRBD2	TGTGCCAGCAGCTTTAGGCCCCGACTAGCGGGAGTGGCAGATACGCAGTATTTT	CASSFRPRLAGVADTQYF
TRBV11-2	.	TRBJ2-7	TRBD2	TGTGCCAGCAGCCCCGGGACTAGCGGGAGGATCCTATACGAGCAGTACTTC	CASSPGTSGRILYEQYF
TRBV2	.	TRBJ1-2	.	TGTGCCAGTCCCCCTAAGAACTATGGCTACACCTTC	CASPPKNYGYTF
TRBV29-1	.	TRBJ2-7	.	TGCAGCGTATGTCCAGAACACTCCTACGAGCAGTACTTC	CSVCPEHSYEQYF
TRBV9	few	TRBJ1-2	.	TGTGCCAGCAGCGTAGGCGCAGGGAATGGCTACACCTTC	CASSVGAGNGYTF
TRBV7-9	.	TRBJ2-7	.	TGTGCCAGCACCCCCGACAGTGACGAGCAGTACTTC	CASTPDSDEQYF
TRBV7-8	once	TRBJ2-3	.	TGTGCCAGCAGCTTAGTGGCTAGTGAGGCAGATACGCAGTATTTT	CASSLVASEADTQYF
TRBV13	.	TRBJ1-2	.	TGTGCCAGCAGCTTAGGCCTGGGCTTTAATGGCTACACCTTC	CASSLGLGFNGYTF
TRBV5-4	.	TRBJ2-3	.	TGTGCCAGCAGCTTCGGGGATACGCAGTATTTT	CASSFGDTQYF
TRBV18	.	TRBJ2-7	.	TGTGCCAGCTCACCTTCGCGTACCTACGAGCAGTACTTC	CASSPSRTYEQYF
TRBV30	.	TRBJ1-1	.	TGTGCCCTGAGGGGGGGCACTGAAGCTTTCTTT	CALRGGTEAFF
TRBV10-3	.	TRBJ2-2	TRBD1	TGTGCCATCAGTGAGTCTAGACAGGGCAACGGGGAGCTGTTTTTT	CAISESRQGNGELFF
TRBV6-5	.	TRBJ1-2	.	TGTGCCAGCAGTCTCGCCGGGGGAGCTAACTATGGCTACACCTTC	CASSLAGGANYGYTF
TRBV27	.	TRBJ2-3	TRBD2	TGTGCCAGCAGTTTAAAAGGGACTAGCGGGAGGGGGTCAGATACGCAGTATTTT	CASSLKGTSGRGSDTQYF
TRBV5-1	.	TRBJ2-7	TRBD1	TGCGCCAGCAGCTTCGCCGGGACAGGGGTCTACGAGCAGTACTTC	CASSFAGTGVYEQYF
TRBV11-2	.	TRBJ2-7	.	TGTGCCAGCAGCTTAGATCTCAGTTTCTACGAGCAGTACTTC	CASSLDLSFYEQYF
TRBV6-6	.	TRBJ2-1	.	TGTGCCAGCAGTCTCGGCGGAAATGAGCAGTTCTTC	CASSLGGNEQFF
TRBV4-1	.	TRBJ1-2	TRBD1	TGCGCCAGCAGCCAGGGACAGGGAGGAGGTGGCTACACCTTC	CASSQGQGGGGYTF
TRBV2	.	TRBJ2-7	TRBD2	TGTGCCAGCAGTGAGCCCCGGGGGGGCCCCTACGAGCAGTACTTC	CASSEPRGGPYEQYF
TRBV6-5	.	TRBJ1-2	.	TGTGCCAGCAGCCCCACCGGGAACTATGGCTACACCTTC	CASSPTGNYGYTF
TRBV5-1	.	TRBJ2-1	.	TGCGCCAGCAGCTTGGCCCCCGAGACAGCCCTATTCAATGAGCAGTTCTTC	CASSLAPETALFNEQFF
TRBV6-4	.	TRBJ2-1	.	TGTGCCAGCAGTGACCCGGACAAACGGGGAGGAAGGATCGAGCAGTTCTTC	CASSDPDKRGGRIEQFF
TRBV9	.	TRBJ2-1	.	TGTGCCAGCAGCGTATCGAGAACTAGTGGTCGCAATGAGCAGTTCTTC	CASSVSRTSGRNEQFF
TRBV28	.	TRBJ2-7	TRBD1	TGTGCCAGCAGATCCCTACAGGGGTCTAGGAACGAGCAGTACTTC	CASRSLQGSRNEQYF
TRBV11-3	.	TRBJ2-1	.	TGTGCCAGCAGCCCCCGATCGGACAGCGACGATGAGCAGTTCTTC	CASSPRSDSDDEQFF
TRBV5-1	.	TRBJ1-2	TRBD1	TGCGCCAGCAGCTCGGACAGGGACTATGGCTACACCTTC	CASSSDRDYGYTF
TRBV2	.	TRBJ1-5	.	TGTGCCAGCAGTGCAGAGGGAAATCAGCCCCAGCATTTT	CASSAEGNQPQHF
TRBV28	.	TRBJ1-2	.	TGTGCCAGCAGTTTATGGGGGGCGGACTATGGCTACACCTTC	CASSLWGADYGYTF
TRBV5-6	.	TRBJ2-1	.	TGTGCCAGCAGCTTGTTGAGTGAGCAGTTCTTC	CASSLLSEQFF
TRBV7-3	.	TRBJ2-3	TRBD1	TGTGCCAGCAAACAGGGGCCGAGCACAGATACGCAGTATTTT	CASKQGPSTDTQYF
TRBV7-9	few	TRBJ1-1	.	TGTGCCAGCAGGCCGACAGAGCCGGTGAACACTGAAGCTTTCTTT	CASRPTEPVNTEAFF
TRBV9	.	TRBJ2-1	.	TGTGCCAGCAGCGTAGTTGGGACTTCTGACAATGAGCAGTTCTTC	CASSVVGTSDNEQFF
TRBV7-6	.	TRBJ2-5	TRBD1	TGTGCCAGCAGCGTCGGGACAGGGGGCGGGGAGACCCAGTACTTC	CASSVGTGGGETQYF
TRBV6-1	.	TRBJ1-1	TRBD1	TGTGCCAGCAGTGAAACACCGGGGTGGCGCAGGGGGAAAAACACTGAAGCTTTCTTT	CASSETPGWRRGKNTEAFF
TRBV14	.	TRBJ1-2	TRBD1	TGTGCCAGCAGCGCGGGACAGAGCTATGGCTACACCTTC	CASSAGQSYGYTF
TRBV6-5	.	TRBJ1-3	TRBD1	TGTGCCAGCAGTTTAACAGGGGTCTCTGGAAACACCATATATTTT	CASSLTGVSGNTIYF
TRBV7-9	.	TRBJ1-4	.	TGTGCCAGCAGCAAGGCCGGGATTACTAATGAAAAACTGTTTTTT	CASSKAGITNEKLFF
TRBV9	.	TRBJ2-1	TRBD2	TGTGCCAGCAGCGCCGCTAGCGGGAAAAATGAGCAGTTCTTC	CASSAASGKNEQFF
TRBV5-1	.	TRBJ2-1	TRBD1	TGCGCCAGCAAATTGGGGACAGTTGAGTTCTTC	CASKLGTVEFF
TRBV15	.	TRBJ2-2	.	TGTGCCACCAGCAGAGACAGGGCGTACACCGGGGAGCTGTTTTTT	CATSRDRAYTGELFF
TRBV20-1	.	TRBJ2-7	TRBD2	TGCAGTGCCCGGGGGGGCTACGAGCAGTACTTC	CSARGGYEQYF
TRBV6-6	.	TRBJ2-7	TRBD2	TGTGCCAGCAGTTACGGACGGGAGGTGCCCTACGAGCAGTACTTC	CASSYGREVPYEQYF
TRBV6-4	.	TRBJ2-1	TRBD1	TGTGCCAGCAGTGCTAATCCGGGACAGGTTGGAAATGAGCAGTTCTTC	CASSANPGQVGNEQFF
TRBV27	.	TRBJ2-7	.	TGTGCCAGCAGTTTTCCCGGGTACGAGCAGTACTTC	CASSFPGYEQYF
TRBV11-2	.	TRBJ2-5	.	TGTGCCAGCAGCTCACACCCTTACCAAGAGACCCAGTACTTC	CASSSHPYQETQYF
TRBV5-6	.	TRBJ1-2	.	TGTGCCAGCAGCTTAGGGGTGGGCTACACCTTC	CASSLGVGYTF
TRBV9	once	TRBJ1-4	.	TGTGCCAGCAGCGGTACAGGGAGGGCTAATGAAAAACTGTTTTTT	CASSGTGRANEKLFF
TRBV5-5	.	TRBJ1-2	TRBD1	TGTGCCAGCAGCCCTGGACAGGACCTCTATGGCTACACCTTC	CASSPGQDLYGYTF